Following are 20 T cell receptor beta chains from one sample sequenced in a study of T cell responses to AZD1222 COVID-19 vaccine. TCRdb's table, derived via immunoSEQ multiplex PCR, lists solely in-frame clones and lacks some. The profile shows 65,000 to 85,000 clones, about 91% of them singletons. The sequences come from peripheral blood, collected 28 days after the second dose of the MenACWY control vaccine. The receptors were sampled from an adult who received the MenACWY meningococcal vaccine as a control.

Here the CDR3 DNA reads TGTGCCAGCAGTGTGAGAACCTATAATTCACCCCTCCACTTT. This translates into CASSVRTYNSPLHF. The chain uses TRBV2 and TRBJ1-6; D not certain. Germline V lookup: CDR1 SNHLY, CDR2 FYNNEI. The V and J ends lost 4 bases and 2 bases respectively, with 6 bases between them. The CDR3 is 14 residues long.

The genes are TRBV5-1 and TRBJ1-5, with D hard to call. The CDR3 is 15 amino acids. Trimming cost V 4 bases and J 3 bases, with 14 bases left between them. Germline lookup yields CDR1 SGHRS and CDR2 YFSETQ. The CDR3 reads CASSRDGINNQPQHF. The CDR3 region has the DNA TGCGCCAGCAGCCGTGACGGGATTAACAATCAGCCCCAGCATTTT. The whole variable domain, remainder taken from reference TRBV5-1 and TRBJ1-5, is KAGVTQTPRYLIKTRGQQVTLSCSPISGHRSVSWYQQTPGQGLQFLFEYFSETQRNKGNFPGRFSGRQFSNSRSEMNVSTLELGDSALYLCASSRDGINNQPQHFGDGTRLSIL.

The chain joins TRBV4-2 to TRBJ1-5; possibly TRBD1 for D (5 bases). The V gene lost 1 base and the J gene lost 5 bases, with 12 bases spanning the gap. CDR1 and CDR2 from the germline V gene are LGHNA and YNFKEQ. The CDR3 is 15 amino acids. The CDR3 coding sequence is TGTGCCAGCAGCCAAGGGGGGAACTTAGATCAGCCCCAGCATTTT. Protein sequence: CASSQGGNLDQPQHF.

The rearrangement uses TRBV6-5 and TRBJ1-3; 8 nucleotides align to TRBD1. V lost 6 bases, J lost 4 bases, and 8 bases stayed unmatched. The germline V gene encodes CDR1 MNHEY and CDR2 SVGAGI. CDR3 length: 15 amino acids. CDR3 bases: TGTGCCAGCAGACCCACAGGGGGACGGGGAAACACCATATATTTT. It yields the protein CASRPTGGRGNTIYF.

The chain couples TRBV20-1 to TRBJ1-5; perhaps TRBD1 as D (5 bases). Germline CDR1 reads DFQATT; CDR2 reads SNEGSKA (reference sequence). The CDR3 has 17 amino acids. V lost 3 bases, J lost 4 bases, and 22 bases lay in between. The CDR3 coding sequence is TGCAGTGCTAGTCGTCCCACCTCAGGGAGAAGAAATCAGCCCCAGCATTTT. It translates to CSASRPTSGRRNQPQHF.

The chain combines TRBV14 with TRBJ2-1; 12 nucleotides line up with TRBD2. This CDR3 has 15 residues. CDR1 is SGHDN, CDR2 FVKESK, per germline. V dropped 4 bases and J dropped 8; count of bases not matched to a gene: 6. The CDR3 reads CASSLLAGGPDEQFF. The CDR3 nucleotides are TGTGCCAGCAGCCTGCTAGCGGGGGGGCCGGATGAGCAGTTCTTC.

V and J are TRBV6-4 and TRBJ1-1; D unresolved. The ends were cut back, 4 bases at V and 5 bases at J, with 11 bases in the middle. Germline CDR1 MRHNA, CDR2 SNTAGT. The CDR3 has 13 residues. The CDR3 DNA sequence: TGTGCCAGCAGTGCAGCAGTAGGGACTGAAGCTTTCTTT. Translating gives CASSAAVGTEAFF.

The genes are TRBV3-1 (or the pseudogene TRBV3-2) and TRBJ2-5; 9 bases are shared with TRBD1. With 3 bases clipped from V and 2 bases from J, the junction kept 7 bases outside the gene matches. This CDR3 has 16 amino acids. CDR1 is LGHDT and CDR2 is YNNKEL in the germline V gene (reference sequence). The CDR3 nucleotides read TGTGCCAGCAGCCACCGGGACAGGGTGAATCAAGAGACCCAGTACTTC. Its translation: CASSHRDRVNQETQYF.

This clone came up a few times. The gene calls are TRBV5-5 and TRBJ1-5; TRBD1 is a possible D gene (5 bases). Between the trimmed V and J ends, which lost 0 bases and 6 bases, there was a span of 19 bases. Germline loops: CDR1 SGHKS, CDR2 YYEKEE (reference sequence). CDR3 length: 17 amino acids. CDR3 DNA sequence: TGTGCCAGCAGCTTGGGGGACTGGGGAGGTGGTAGTCAGCCCCAGCATTTT. Its protein is CASSLGDWGGGSQPQHF.

The table lists this clone with a count of one. V usage is TRBV5-1 and J usage is TRBJ2-7; D assignment may be TRBD1 or TRBD2 (5 bases each). The CDR3 runs to 14 residues. V gave up 4 bases and J gave up 7 bases, with 18 bases separating them. Germline lookup yields CDR1 SGHRS and CDR2 YFSETQ. CDR3 residues: CASSPTEGRTEQYF. The CDR3 DNA follows: TGCGCCAGCAGCCCCACCGAGGGACGCACGGAGCAGTACTTC.

The V gene is TRBV7-9, the J gene TRBJ1-1, with D tentatively TRBD1 (6 bases). Germline lookup yields CDR1 SEHNR and CDR2 FQNEAQ (reference sequence). V was trimmed by 3 bases and J by 4 bases, leaving 12 bases between them. This CDR3 spans 14 amino acids. This chain's CDR3 is CASSLGGLSTEAFF. CDR3 DNA: TGTGCCAGCAGCTTGGGGGGGCTGAGCACTGAAGCTTTCTTT.

The chain employs TRBV4-1 and TRBJ2-1, with D perhaps matching TRBD2 (5 bases). The germline V and J ends were trimmed by 2 bases and 10 bases, with 9 bases remaining between them. CDR3 size: 12 residues. The germline V gene encodes CDR1 MGHRA and CDR2 YSYEKL. DNA for the CDR3: TGCGCCAGCAGCCAATCCCGGAGGGAGCAGTTCTTC. This sequence encodes CASSQSRREQFF.

The rearrangement links TRBV7-2 to TRBJ1-2, with D tentatively TRBD1 (5 bases). CDR1 and CDR2 (germline): SGHTA, FQGNSA. CDR3 length equals 15 residues. The V gene lost 2 bases and the J gene lost 5 bases, with 15 bases spanning the gap. CDR3 coding DNA: TGTGCCAGCAGCTTACCTCGGGACGCAGGTTATGGCTACACCTTC. Encoded protein: CASSLPRDAGYGYTF.

The rearrangement links TRBV7-2 to TRBJ1-2; no firm D call. The germline gives CDR1 SGHTA, CDR2 FQGNSA. The CDR3 is 13 amino acids. The ends were cut back, 6 bases at V and 2 bases at J, with 10 bases in the middle. CDR3 coding DNA: TGTGCCAGCAGTTCAACCGAGAACTATGGCTACACCTTC. Its protein product is CASSSTENYGYTF. Combining the CDR3 with reference TRBV7-2 and TRBJ1-2 gives the whole variable domain GAGVSQSPSNKVTEKGKDVELRCDPISGHTALYWYRQSLGQGLEFLIYFQGNSAPDKSGLPSDRFSAERTGGSVSTLTIQRTQQEDSAVYLCASSSTENYGYTFGSGTRLTVV.

This chain uses TRBV2 with TRBJ2-5, with D perhaps given as TRBD1 or TRBD2 (5 bases each). V dropped 5 bases and J dropped 0 bases, with 16 bases sitting between them. The germline V gene encodes CDR1 SNHLY and CDR2 FYNNEI. The CDR3 is 16 amino acids. CDR3 coding DNA: TGTGCCAGCAGTAGTCAGGCAGGGAGATACCAAGAGACCCAGTACTTC. Its protein product is CASSSQAGRYQETQYF.

The chain is built from TRBV3-1 (or the pseudogene TRBV3-2) and TRBJ1-1; TRBD1 might be the D (5 bases). Per the germline V gene, CDR1 is LGHDT and CDR2 is YNNKEL (reference sequence). V lost 0 bases and J 3 bases, leaving 11 bases between the germline ends. The CDR3 is made up of 15 amino acids. CDR3 sequence (DNA): TGTGCCAGCAGCCAAGATCCTAGGGGATACACTGAAGCTTTCTTT. This sequence encodes CASSQDPRGYTEAFF.

The V call is TRBV2, the J call TRBJ2-1, with TRBD2 identical over 9 bases. V dropped 2 bases and J dropped 6; count of bases not matched to a gene: 5. CDR3 length: 15 amino acids. Germline CDR1 and CDR2: SNHLY and FYNNEI. The CDR3 DNA sequence: TGTGCCAGCAGTGAAAGGAGCGGGGGGTCCAATGAGCAGTTCTTC. Its translation is CASSERSGGSNEQFF. Looking up the rest from reference TRBV2 and TRBJ2-1 gives the full variable domain: EPEVTQTPSHQVTQMGQEVILRCVPISNHLYFYWYRQILGQKVEFLVSFYNNEISEKSEIFDDQFSVERPDGSNFTLKIRSTKLEDSAMYFCASSERSGGSNEQFFGPGTRLTVL.

V usage is TRBV7-8 and J usage is TRBJ1-1; D is unresolved. This CDR3 region has 13 residues. Germline values: CDR1 SGHVS, CDR2 FQNEAQ. Trimming cost V 3 bases and J 1 base, with 6 bases left between them. In nucleotides, the CDR3 is TGTGCCAGCAGCTTTGCGGGGAACACTGAAGCTTTCTTT. Translation: CASSFAGNTEAFF.

This chain joins TRBV9 and TRBJ1-1; D remains ambiguous. Between the trimmed V and J ends, which lost 0 bases and 0 bases, there was a span of 12 bases. The CDR3 covers 16 residues. Germline CDR1 and CDR2: SGDLS and YYNGEE. Written as DNA, the CDR3 is TGTGCCAGCAGCGTAGAGGCGGCGCTTGTGAACACTGAAGCTTTCTTT. Translated, it gives CASSVEAALVNTEAFF. Supplemented by reference TRBV9 and TRBJ1-1, the full variable domain reads DSGVTQTPKHLITATGQRVTLRCSPRSGDLSVYWYQQSLDQGLQFLIQYYNGEERAKGNILERFSAQQFPDLHSELNLSSLELGDSALYFCASSVEAALVNTEAFFGQGTRLTVV.

The rearrangement links TRBV19 to TRBJ1-5; 10 bases fit TRBD1. Germline CDR1 reads LNHDA; CDR2 reads SQIVND (reference sequence). This CDR3 has 15 amino acids. The trim removed 7 bases at V and 2 bases at J, leaving 5 bases unmatched. CDR3 DNA sequence: TGTGCCAGTACCCGGGACAGGGGAGGCAATCAGCCCCAGCATTTT. It yields the protein CASTRDRGGNQPQHF.